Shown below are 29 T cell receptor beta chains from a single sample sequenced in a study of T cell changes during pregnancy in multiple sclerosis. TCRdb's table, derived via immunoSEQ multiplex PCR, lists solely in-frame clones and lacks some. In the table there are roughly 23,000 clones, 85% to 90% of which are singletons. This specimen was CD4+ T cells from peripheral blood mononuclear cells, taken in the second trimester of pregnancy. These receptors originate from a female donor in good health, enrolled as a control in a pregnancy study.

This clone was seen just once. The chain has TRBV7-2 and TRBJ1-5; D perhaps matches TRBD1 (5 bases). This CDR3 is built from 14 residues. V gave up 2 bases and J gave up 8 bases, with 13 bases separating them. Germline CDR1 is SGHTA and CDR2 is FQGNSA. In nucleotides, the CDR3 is TGTGCCAGCAGCTTATTAGGGGAGGAGAAGCCCCAGCATTTT. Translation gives CASSLLGEEKPQHF.

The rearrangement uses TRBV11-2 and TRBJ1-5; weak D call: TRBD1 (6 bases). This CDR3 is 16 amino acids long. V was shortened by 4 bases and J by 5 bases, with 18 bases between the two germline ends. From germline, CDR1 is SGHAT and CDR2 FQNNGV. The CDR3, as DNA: TGTGCCAGCAGCTCAACTTCCCAGGGGAGAGATCAGCCCCAGCATTTT. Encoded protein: CASSSTSQGRDQPQHF.

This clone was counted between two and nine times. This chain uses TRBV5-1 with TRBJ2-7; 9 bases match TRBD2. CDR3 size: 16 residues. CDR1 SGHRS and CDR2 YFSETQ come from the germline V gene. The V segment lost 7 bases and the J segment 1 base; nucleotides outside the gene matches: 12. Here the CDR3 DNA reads TGCGCCAGCGGGGGGGGTAGCGGGAGCTCTTCCTACGAGCAGTACTTC. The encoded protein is CASGGGSGSSSYEQYF. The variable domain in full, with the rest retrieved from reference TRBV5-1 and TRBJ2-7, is KAGVTQTPRYLIKTRGQQVTLSCSPISGHRSVSWYQQTPGQGLQFLFEYFSETQRNKGNFPGRFSGRQFSNSRSEMNVSTLELGDSALYLCASGGGSGSSSYEQYFGPGTRLTVT.

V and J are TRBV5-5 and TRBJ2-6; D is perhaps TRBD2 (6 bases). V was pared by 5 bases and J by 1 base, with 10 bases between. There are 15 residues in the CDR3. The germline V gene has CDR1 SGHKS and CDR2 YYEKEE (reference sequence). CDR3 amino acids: CASSVGGSGANVLTF. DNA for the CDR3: TGTGCCAGCAGTGTCGGGGGTTCTGGGGCCAACGTCCTGACTTTC.

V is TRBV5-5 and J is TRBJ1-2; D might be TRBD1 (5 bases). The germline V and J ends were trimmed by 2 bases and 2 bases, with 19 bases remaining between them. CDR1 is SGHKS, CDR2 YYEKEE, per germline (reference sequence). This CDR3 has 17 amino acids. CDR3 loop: CASSLAGQTLVNYGYTF. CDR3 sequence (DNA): TGTGCCAGCAGCTTAGCAGGGCAAACATTGGTGAACTATGGCTACACCTTC.

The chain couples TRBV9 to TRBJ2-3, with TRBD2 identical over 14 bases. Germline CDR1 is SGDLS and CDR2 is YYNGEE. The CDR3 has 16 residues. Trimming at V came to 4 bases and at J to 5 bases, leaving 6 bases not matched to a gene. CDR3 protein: CASSPRLAGGVDTQYF. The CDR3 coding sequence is TGTGCCAGCAGCCCCCGACTAGCGGGGGGGGTAGATACGCAGTATTTT.

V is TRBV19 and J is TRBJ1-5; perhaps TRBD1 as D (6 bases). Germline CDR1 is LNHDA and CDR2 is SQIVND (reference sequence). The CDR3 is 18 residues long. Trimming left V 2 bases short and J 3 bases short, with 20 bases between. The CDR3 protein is CASSILRGGGAINQPQHF. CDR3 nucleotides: TGTGCCAGTAGTATATTAAGGGGAGGGGGTGCAATCAATCAGCCCCAGCATTTT.

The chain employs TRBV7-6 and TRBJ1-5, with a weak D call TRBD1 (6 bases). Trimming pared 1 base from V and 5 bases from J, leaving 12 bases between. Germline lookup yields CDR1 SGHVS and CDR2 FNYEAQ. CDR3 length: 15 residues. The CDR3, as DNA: TGTGCCAGCAGCTTAGGGGGGGGCTTGGATCAGCCCCAGCATTTT. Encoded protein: CASSLGGGLDQPQHF. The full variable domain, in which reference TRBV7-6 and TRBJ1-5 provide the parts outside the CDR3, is GAGVSQSPRYKVTKRGQDVALRCDPISGHVSLYWYRQALGQGPEFLTYFNYEAQQDKSGLPNDRFSAERPEGSISTLTIQRTEQRDSAMYRCASSLGGGLDQPQHFGDGTRLSIL.

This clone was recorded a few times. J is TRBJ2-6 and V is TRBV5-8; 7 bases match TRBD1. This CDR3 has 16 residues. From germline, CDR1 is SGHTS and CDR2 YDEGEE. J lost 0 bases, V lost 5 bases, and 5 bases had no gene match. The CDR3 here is CASSSTGFSGANVLTF. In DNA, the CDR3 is TGTGCCAGCAGTTCGACAGGGTTCTCTGGGGCCAACGTCCTGACTTTC.

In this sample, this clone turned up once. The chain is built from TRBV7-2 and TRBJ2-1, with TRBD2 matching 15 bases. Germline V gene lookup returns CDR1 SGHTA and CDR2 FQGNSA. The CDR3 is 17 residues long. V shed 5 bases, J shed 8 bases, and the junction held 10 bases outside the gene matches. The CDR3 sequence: CASSIRTSGGALDEQFF. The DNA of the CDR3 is TGTGCCAGCAGCATCCGGACTAGCGGGGGGGCACTTGATGAGCAGTTCTTC.

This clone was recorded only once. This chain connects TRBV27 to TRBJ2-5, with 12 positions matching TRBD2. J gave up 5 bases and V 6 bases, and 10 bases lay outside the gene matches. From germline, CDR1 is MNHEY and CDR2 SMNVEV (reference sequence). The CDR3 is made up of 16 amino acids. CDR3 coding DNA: TGTGCCAGCAGGGGACTCGGACTAGCGGGAAACGAGACCCAGTACTTC. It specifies CASRGLGLAGNETQYF.

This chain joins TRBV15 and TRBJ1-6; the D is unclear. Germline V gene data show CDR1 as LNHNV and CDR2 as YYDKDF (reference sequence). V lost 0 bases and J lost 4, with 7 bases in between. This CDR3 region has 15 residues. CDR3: CATSRELQYNSPLHF. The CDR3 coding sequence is TGTGCCACCAGCAGAGAGTTACAGTATAATTCACCCCTCCACTTT.

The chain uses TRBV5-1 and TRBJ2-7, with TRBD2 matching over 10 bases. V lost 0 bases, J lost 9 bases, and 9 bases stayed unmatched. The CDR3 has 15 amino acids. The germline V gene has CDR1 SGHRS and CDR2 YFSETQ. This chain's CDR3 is CASSLDRLAGVVQYF. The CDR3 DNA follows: TGCGCCAGCAGCTTGGATAGGCTAGCGGGAGTTGTGCAGTACTTC.

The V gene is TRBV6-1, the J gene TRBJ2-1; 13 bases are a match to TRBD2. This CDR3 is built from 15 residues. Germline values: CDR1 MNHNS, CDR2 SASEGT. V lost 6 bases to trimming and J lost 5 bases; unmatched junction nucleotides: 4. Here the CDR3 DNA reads TGTGCCAGCAGAAGCGGGACTAGCGGGAACAATGAGCAGTTCTTC. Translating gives CASRSGTSGNNEQFF.

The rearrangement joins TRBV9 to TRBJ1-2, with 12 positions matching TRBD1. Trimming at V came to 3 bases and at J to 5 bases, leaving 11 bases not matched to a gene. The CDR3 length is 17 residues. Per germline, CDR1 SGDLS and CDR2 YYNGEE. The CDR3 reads CASSASGTGGRTYGYTF. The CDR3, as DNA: TGTGCCAGCAGCGCCTCCGGGACAGGGGGCAGGACTTATGGCTACACCTTC.

CDR3 coding DNA: TGTGCCAGCAGCGCGGCGGATGGGGCCTACTATGGCTACACCTTC. As protein: CASSAADGAYYGYTF. This sequence joins TRBV9 and TRBJ1-2; D may be TRBD1 (5 bases). Per the germline V gene, CDR1 is SGDLS and CDR2 is YYNGEE. CDR3 length: 15 amino acids. V was cut by 3 bases and J by 3 bases, with 15 bases left in between.

The CDR3 DNA reads TGTGCCAGCAGTTTATACGGGGGTCCTAGCAATCAGCCCCAGCATTTT. Translation gives CASSLYGGPSNQPQHF. The chain recombines TRBV28 with TRBJ1-5; a weak D match, TRBD1 (5 bases). V lost 1 base to trimming and J lost 0 bases, with 10 bases between them. The CDR3 sequence is 16 residues long. Germline CDR1 and CDR2: MDHEN and SYDVKM.

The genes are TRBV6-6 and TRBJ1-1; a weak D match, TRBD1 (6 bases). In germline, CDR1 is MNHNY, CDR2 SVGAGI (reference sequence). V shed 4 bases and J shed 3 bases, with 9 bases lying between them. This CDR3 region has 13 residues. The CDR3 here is CASSSQGYTEAFF. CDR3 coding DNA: TGTGCCAGCAGTTCGCAGGGGTACACTGAAGCTTTCTTT.

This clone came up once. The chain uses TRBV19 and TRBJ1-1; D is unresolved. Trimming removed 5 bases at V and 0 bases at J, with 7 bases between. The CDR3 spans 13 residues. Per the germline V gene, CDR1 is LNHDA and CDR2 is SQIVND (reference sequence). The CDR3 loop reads CASSFSLNTEAFF. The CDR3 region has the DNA TGTGCCAGTAGTTTTTCCTTGAACACTGAAGCTTTCTTT.

CDR3 sequence: CASSIFHGSATNEKLFF. The CDR3 coding sequence is TGTGCCAGTAGTATATTCCACGGGAGCGCAACTAATGAAAAACTGTTTTTT. J is TRBJ1-4 and V is TRBV19; no clear D. CDR1 is LNHDA and CDR2 is SQIVND in the germline V gene (reference sequence). The CDR3 is made up of 17 amino acids. Between the trimmed V and J ends, which lost 2 bases and 0 bases, there was a span of 13 bases. Full variable domain (remainder filled in from reference TRBV19 and TRBJ1-4): DGGITQSPKYLFRKEGQNVTLSCEQNLNHDAMYWYRQDPGQGLRLIYYSQIVNDFQKGDIAEGYSVSREKKESFPLTVTSAQKNPTAFYLCASSIFHGSATNEKLFFGSGTQLSVL.

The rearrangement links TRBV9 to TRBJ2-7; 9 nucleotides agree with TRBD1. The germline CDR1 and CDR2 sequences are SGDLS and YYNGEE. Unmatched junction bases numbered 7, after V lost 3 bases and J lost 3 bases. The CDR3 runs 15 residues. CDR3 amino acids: CASSALPDRGYEQYF. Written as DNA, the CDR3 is TGTGCCAGCAGCGCACTACCGGACAGGGGCTACGAGCAGTACTTC.

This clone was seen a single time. The CDR3 here is CASSPFGTSGLNEQFF. CDR3 DNA: TGTGCCAGCAGCCCCTTCGGGACTAGCGGCCTCAATGAGCAGTTCTTC. The rearrangement uses TRBV4-2 and TRBJ2-1; 11 bases line up with TRBD2. The trim removed 4 bases at V and 6 bases at J, leaving 8 bases unmatched. The CDR3 totals 16 residues. CDR1 is LGHNA, CDR2 YNFKEQ, per germline.

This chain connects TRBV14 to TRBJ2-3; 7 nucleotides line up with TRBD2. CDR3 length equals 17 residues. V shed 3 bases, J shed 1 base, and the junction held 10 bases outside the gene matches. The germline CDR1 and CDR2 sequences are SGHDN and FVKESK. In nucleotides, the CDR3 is TGTGCCAGCAGCCACGGGCGGGAGCGTCTCGGCACAGATACGCAGTATTTT. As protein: CASSHGRERLGTDTQYF.

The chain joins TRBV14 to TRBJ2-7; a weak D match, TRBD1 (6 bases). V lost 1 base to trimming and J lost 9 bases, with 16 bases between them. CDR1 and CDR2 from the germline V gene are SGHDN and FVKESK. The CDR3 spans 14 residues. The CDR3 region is CASSQVAGRGGQYF. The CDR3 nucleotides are TGTGCCAGCAGCCAAGTGGCAGGCCGAGGGGGGCAGTACTTC.

In DNA, the CDR3 is TGTGCCAGTAGTCCTTCCGGGACAGGGGCTGGCTACACCTTC. Residues: CASSPSGTGAGYTF. The chain links TRBV19 to TRBJ1-2; TRBD1 matches at 10 bases. Germline V gives CDR1 LNHDA, CDR2 SQIVND (reference sequence). The CDR3 runs 14 residues. The junction had 7 bases not matched to a gene; V was cut back by 5 bases and J by 7 bases.

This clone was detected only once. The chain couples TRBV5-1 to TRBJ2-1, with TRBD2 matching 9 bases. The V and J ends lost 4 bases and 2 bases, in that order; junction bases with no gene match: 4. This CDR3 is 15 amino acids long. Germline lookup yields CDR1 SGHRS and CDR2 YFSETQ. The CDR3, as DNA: TGCGCCAGCAGCAGCTCTAGCGGGACCTACAATGAGCAGTTCTTC. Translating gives CASSSSSGTYNEQFF.

The CDR3 sequence is CASSYSSDTSTDTQYF. CDR3 bases: TGCGCCAGCAGCTACTCCTCGGACACAAGCACAGATACGCAGTATTTT. V usage is TRBV4-1 and J usage is TRBJ2-3, with D possibly being TRBD1 (5 bases). Germline CDR1 reads MGHRA; CDR2 reads YSYEKL. CDR3 size: 16 residues. Trimming stripped 5 bases from V and 0 bases from J, with 15 bases between.

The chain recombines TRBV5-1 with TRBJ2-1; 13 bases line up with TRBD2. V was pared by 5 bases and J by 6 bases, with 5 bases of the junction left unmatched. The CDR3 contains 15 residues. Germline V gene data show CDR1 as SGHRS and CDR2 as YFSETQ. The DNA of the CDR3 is TGCGCCAGCAGGCTGGGACTAGCGGGAAGCAATGAGCAGTTCTTC. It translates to CASRLGLAGSNEQFF.

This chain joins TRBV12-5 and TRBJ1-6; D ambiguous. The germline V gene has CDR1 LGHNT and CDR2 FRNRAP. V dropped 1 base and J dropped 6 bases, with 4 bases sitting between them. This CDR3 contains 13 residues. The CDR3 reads CASGLAGNSPLHF. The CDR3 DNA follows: TGTGCTAGTGGTTTGGCAGGTAATTCACCCCTCCACTTT.